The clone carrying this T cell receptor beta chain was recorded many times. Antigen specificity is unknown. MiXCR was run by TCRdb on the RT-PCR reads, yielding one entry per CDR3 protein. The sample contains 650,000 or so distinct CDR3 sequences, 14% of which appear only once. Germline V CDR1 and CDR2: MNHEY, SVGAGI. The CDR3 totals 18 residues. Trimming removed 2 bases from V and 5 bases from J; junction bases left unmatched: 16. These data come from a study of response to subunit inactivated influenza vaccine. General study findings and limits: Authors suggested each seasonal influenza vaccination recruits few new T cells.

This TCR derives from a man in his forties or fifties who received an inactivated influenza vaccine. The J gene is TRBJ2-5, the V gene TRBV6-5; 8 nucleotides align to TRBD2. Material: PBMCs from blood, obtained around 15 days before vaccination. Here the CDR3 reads CASSYGGGWAGGRETQYF. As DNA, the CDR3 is TGTGCCAGCAGTTACGGTGGTGGTTGGGCGGGGGGCCGGGAGACCCAGTACTTC.